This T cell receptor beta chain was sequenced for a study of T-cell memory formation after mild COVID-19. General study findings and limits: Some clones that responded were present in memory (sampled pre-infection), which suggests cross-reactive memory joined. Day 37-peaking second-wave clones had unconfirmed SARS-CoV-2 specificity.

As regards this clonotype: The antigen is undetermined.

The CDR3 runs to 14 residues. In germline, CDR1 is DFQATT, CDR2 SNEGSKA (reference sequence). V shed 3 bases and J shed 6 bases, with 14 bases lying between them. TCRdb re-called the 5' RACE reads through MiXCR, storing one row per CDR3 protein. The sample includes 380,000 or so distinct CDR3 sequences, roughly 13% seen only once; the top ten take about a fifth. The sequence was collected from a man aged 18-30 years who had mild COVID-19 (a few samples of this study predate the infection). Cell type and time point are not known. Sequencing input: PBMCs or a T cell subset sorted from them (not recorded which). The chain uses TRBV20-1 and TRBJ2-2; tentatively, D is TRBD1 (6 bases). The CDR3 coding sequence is TGCAGTGCTAGGCCGCTACAGGGATCCGGGGAGCTGTTTTTT. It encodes CSARPLQGSGELFF.